The present T cell receptor (beta chain) was sequenced within a study of cytomegalovirus exposure and HLA in healthy donors. Germline V CDR1 and CDR2: MNHEY, SVGAGI. The trim removed 6 bases at V and 5 bases at J, leaving 9 bases unmatched. There are 15 residues in the CDR3. Repertoires were generated with immunoSEQ multiplex PCR, while TCRdb's copy carries only in-frame clones and drops some. The table includes about 120,000 clones, under 90% detected once. The V call is TRBV6-5, the J call TRBJ1-1; TRBD1 agrees at 10 bases. The sample comprised PBMCs. This TCR was sampled from a young woman in good health and CMV-seronegative. In nucleotides, the CDR3 is TGTGCCAGCAGCTCCTCGGGACAGGGGCGAACTGAAGCTTTCTTT. This codes for CASSSSGQGRTEAFF.